This T cell receptor (beta chain) was sequenced for a study of blood T cells in healthy people across ages. Study-wide results and limits: Diversity of TCR beta per million T cells declined in a roughly linear way with age.

Germline V lookup: CDR1 SSHAT, CDR2 FNYEAQ (reference sequence). CDR3 length: 17 residues. A second PCR of 7 to 11 cycles used a sample-barcoded 5' primer and a J-beta primer mix. TCRdb fed the 5' RACE reads into MiXCR, producing one record per CDR3 protein. The sample records 1 million to 1.2 million distinct CDR3 sequences, around two fifths being singletons. A note on this clonotype: Its specificity is not known. A read error may account for a junction end that differs from germline.

The material sequenced was blood. This clonotype was sampled from a man aged 18 to 29 in good health. The V call is TRBV7-7, the J call TRBJ2-5, with D perhaps TRBD2 (5 bases). CDR3 nucleotide sequence: TGTGCTAGCAGCTTAAGCACCACAGCGGAGCTGGTGAATGAGCAGTACTTC. Protein sequence: CASSLSTTAELVNEQYF.